This TCR beta chain was observed in a study of cytomegalovirus exposure and HLA in healthy donors. Study results and limitations: Most sequenced TCRs were rare (though some public TCRs occurred in many donors). The investigators catalogued 180 or so TCR beta chains as cytomegalovirus-associated. In vitro work confirmed that three CMV-associated chains recognize CMV antigens.

Produced via immunoSEQ multiplex PCR; TCRdb's table is partial and in-frame only. The data hold over 200,000 clones, with approximately 86% observed a single time. Note on this clone: Its antigen is as yet unknown.

Germline assignment: CDR1 WSHSY and CDR2 SAAADI. This CDR3 has 13 amino acids. Trimming took 6 bases from V and 2 from J, leaving 11 bases between them. The chain employs TRBV10-2 and TRBJ2-7, with a possible D match to TRBD2 (5 bases). Material: PBMCs. The TCR comes from a woman younger than 30 in good health and CMV-seronegative. DNA of the CDR3: TGCGCCAGCAGGCCGGGAATCACCTACGAGCAGTACTTC. It specifies CASRPGITYEQYF.